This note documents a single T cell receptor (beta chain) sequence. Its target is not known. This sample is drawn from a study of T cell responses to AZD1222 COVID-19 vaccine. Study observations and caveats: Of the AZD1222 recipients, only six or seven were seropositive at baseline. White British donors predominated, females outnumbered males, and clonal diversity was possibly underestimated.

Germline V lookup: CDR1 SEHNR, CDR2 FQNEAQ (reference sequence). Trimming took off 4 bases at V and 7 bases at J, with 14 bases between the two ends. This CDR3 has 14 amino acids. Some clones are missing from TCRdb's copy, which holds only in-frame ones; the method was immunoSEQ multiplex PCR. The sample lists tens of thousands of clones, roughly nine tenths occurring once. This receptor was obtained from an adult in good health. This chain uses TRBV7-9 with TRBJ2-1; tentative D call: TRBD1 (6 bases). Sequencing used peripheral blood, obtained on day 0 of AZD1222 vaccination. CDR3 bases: TGTGCCAGCAGCTCAGGGGAGTTAAGGAATGAGCAGTTCTTC. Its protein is CASSSGELRNEQFF.